This T cell receptor (beta chain) stems from a study of control samples from healthy donors and cancer patients. The germline V gene has CDR1 MNHEY and CDR2 SVGAGI. V lost 6 bases, J lost 9 bases, and 9 bases stayed unmatched. The CDR3 covers 14 residues. Libraries were prepared by immunoSEQ multiplex PCR; TCRdb keeps only in-frame clonotypes and omits some of them. The table lists 210,000 or so clones, about nine tenths of them singletons. Sequencing was done on a sample of blood. The chain employs TRBV6-5 and TRBJ2-1; 9 bases line up with TRBD2. This TCR was recovered from a man in his thirties or forties in good health. CDR3: CASSPAGGFVEQFF. The CDR3 nucleotides are TGTGCCAGCAGCCCAGCGGGGGGTTTTGTTGAGCAGTTCTTC.